These T cell receptor beta chains were read from a single sample in a study of blood T cells in healthy people across ages. One entry per CDR3 protein, called by TCRdb with MiXCR from the 5' RACE reads. The sample includes 550,000 to 750,000 distinct CDR3 sequences, under 25% of them seen just once. What was sequenced was blood. These receptors came from a man between 65 and 85 years old in good health. Both conserved end residues are part of each CDR3. A D gene is named only where the DNA matches it firmly. Only part of the rows carry a size: once, few, many, or a class if the clone is expanded.

size	J	V	D	DNA	CDR3
few	TRBJ1-1	TRBV20-1	-	TGCAGTGCTAGAAGCCGACGGAACACTGAAGCTTTCTTT	CSARSRRNTEAFF
-	TRBJ1-2	TRBV27	-	TGTGCCAGCAGTCCTGCCACACATAACTATGGCTACACCTTC	CASSPATHNYGYTF
-	TRBJ1-5	TRBV7-2	-	TGTGCCAGCAGCTTAGACCTTGGGGCCAATCAGCCCCAGCATTTT	CASSLDLGANQPQHF
few	TRBJ2-3	TRBV15	-	TGTGCCACCAGCGGATACAGGGATTCCACAGATACGCAGTATTTT	CATSGYRDSTDTQYF
few	TRBJ2-2	TRBV5-1	TRBD2	TGCGCCAGCAGCTTGGCCCTAGCGGGAGGGCTCCAGTTAGACACCGGGGAGCTGTTTTTT	CASSLALAGGLQLDTGELFF
-	TRBJ2-4	TRBV20-1	-	TGCAGTGCATCGAGGACAGCTCTAGCCAAAAACATTCAGTACTTC	CSASRTALAKNIQYF
few	TRBJ1-4	TRBV10-3	-	TGTGCCATCAGTGAGTCTTCGGGGACTAATGAAAAACTGTTTTTT	CAISESSGTNEKLFF
-	TRBJ2-2	TRBV5-1	-	TGCGCCAGCAGCTTGGTCGGCTGGGGAAACACCGGGGAGCTGTTTTTT	CASSLVGWGNTGELFF
-	TRBJ2-7	TRBV12-3/TRBV12-4	-	TGTGCCAGCAGCTCGGGGGGCGGATATGGCGAGCAGTACTTC	CASSSGGGYGEQYF
-	TRBJ2-5	TRBV6-5	TRBD1	TGTGCCAGCAGTACCGGACAGGGGATAAAAGAGACCCAGTACTTC	CASSTGQGIKETQYF
-	TRBJ1-6	TRBV10-3	-	TGTGCCATCAGTGAAGGGACCGCCTTCTCACCCCTCCACTTT	CAISEGTAFSPLHF
few	TRBJ2-7	TRBV24-1	TRBD2	TGTGCCACCAGTGACGAATGGACTAGCGGGAAGGGGGAGCAGTACTTC	CATSDEWTSGKGEQYF
-	TRBJ2-3	TRBV6-1	TRBD1	TGTGCCAGCAGTGAAGCGCAAGACAGGGTAGTCGCAGATACGCAGTATTTT	CASSEAQDRVVADTQYF
-	TRBJ2-7	TRBV3-1	TRBD2	TGTGCCAGCAGCCAACTGCCTAGCGGGCCTCGACACGAGCAGTACTTC	CASSQLPSGPRHEQYF
-	TRBJ1-5	TRBV6-2/TRBV6-3	-	TGTGCCAGCAGTAAACAGGGAACGTCCAATCAGCCCCAGCATTTT	CASSKQGTSNQPQHF
-	TRBJ1-4	TRBV9	TRBD1	TGCGCCAGCAGCCCTCCCGGGACAGGGGGGGGAAATGAAAAACTGTTTTTT	CASSPPGTGGGNEKLFF
many	TRBJ2-3	TRBV7-8	TRBD2	TGTGCCAGCAGTAGTAGCGGGAGGGCCCGTAGCACAGATACGCAGTATTTT	CASSSSGRARSTDTQYF
-	TRBJ2-7	TRBV9	TRBD1	TGTGCCAGCAGCGGAGGGACAGGGGAAACCTACGAGCAGTACTTC	CASSGGTGETYEQYF
few	TRBJ2-7	TRBV29-1	TRBD1	TGCAGCGTTGCTAGGGGACAGGGGGCTCGGGGGTACGAGCAGTACTTC	CSVARGQGARGYEQYF